A selection of T cell receptor beta chains follows, all from one sample in a study of blood T cell repertoires in COVID-19. Method: immunoSEQ multiplex PCR; TCRdb's copy keeps in-frame clones and lacks some. The sample includes approximately 200,000 clones, roughly four fifths seen only once; the top ten take about 11%. Material for sequencing was PBMCs or T cells enriched from blood (not recorded which). All receptors derive from a man between 40 and 49 years old who had recovered from COVID-19. Each CDR3 is given with its conserved first and last residue. D genes are given only for firm matches.

j_gene | v_gene | d_gene | CDR3aa
TRBJ2-1 | TRBV7-9 | NA | CASSSDLGSYYNEQFF
TRBJ1-1 | TRBV6-2/TRBV6-3 | NA | CASSYSRSGQEAFF
TRBJ2-4 | TRBV6-2/TRBV6-3 | NA | CASSYSQAYRYF
TRBJ2-3 | TRBV4-2 | NA | CASSAAGTDTQYF
TRBJ2-7 | TRBV4-2 | TRBD2 | CASSQRLAGGYEQYF
TRBJ2-3 | TRBV15 | NA | CATRFNRGTDTQYF
TRBJ1-1 | TRBV29-1 | NA | CSVRRRNTEAFF
TRBJ2-1 | TRBV10-3 | TRBD2 | CAISRIGLAGEANEQFF
TRBJ2-6 | TRBV5-1 | TRBD1 | CASSVGQEISGANVLTF
TRBJ1-3 | TRBV29-1 | NA | CSVIRSGNTIYF
TRBJ1-3 | TRBV9 | NA | CASSLDAGSSGNTIYF
TRBJ2-3 | TRBV21-1 | NA | CASSKGPAGTSGSPDTQYF
TRBJ2-2 | TRBV9 | NA | CASSVVPIGTGELFF
TRBJ1-2 | TRBV27 | NA | CASGNYAGESYGYTF
TRBJ2-3 | TRBV3-1/TRBV3-2 | TRBD2 | CASSHLLAGVHTQYF